These 4 T cell receptor beta chains were sequenced from one sample in a study of CXCR3-negative and CXCR3-positive naive CD8 T cells. Overall study findings and caveats: TRB CDR3s of CXCR3-positive naive cells were more hydrophobic than those of CXCR3-negative naive cells.

The authors prepared UMI-labeled TRB cDNA libraries by 5' RACE. TCRdb re-called the 5' RACE reads; one entry per CDR3 protein, DNA not given. In total, the table holds 55,000 to 70,000 distinct CDR3 sequences. What these receptors recognize is not known. Sequenced material: naive CXCR3+ CD8+ T cells from blood. Subset given: CD45RO-CCR7+CD27+CD95- naive CD8+ T cells expressing CXCR3 (TNR3+). These receptors were taken from a human donor in good health. Some clones in this sample may be carry-over from other donors' samples.

The chain combines TRBV9 with TRBJ2-7; without DNA, the TCRdb call of TRBD1 cannot be checked. The CDR3 runs 17 residues. Germline V CDR1 and CDR2: SGDLS, YYNGEE. The CDR3 loop is CASSLQASTGQGYEQYF.

This rearrangement joins TRBV7-9 to TRBJ1-6. The CDR3 consists of 17 residues. Germline values: CDR1 SEHNR, CDR2 FQNEAQ (reference sequence). This CDR3 reads CASSLYGISSYNSPLHF.

V gene TRBV4-3 combines with J gene TRBJ2-2; the TCRdb D gene call, TRBD1, has no DNA to confirm it. In germline, CDR1 is LGHNA, CDR2 YSLEER. The CDR3 contains 20 residues. This CDR3 is CASSPLMPVPGEAGAGELFF.

The V gene is TRBV4-3, the J gene TRBJ1-5. Germline V gives CDR1 LGHNA, CDR2 YSLEER. This CDR3 has 13 amino acids. The CDR3 here is CASSQDWGKPQHF.